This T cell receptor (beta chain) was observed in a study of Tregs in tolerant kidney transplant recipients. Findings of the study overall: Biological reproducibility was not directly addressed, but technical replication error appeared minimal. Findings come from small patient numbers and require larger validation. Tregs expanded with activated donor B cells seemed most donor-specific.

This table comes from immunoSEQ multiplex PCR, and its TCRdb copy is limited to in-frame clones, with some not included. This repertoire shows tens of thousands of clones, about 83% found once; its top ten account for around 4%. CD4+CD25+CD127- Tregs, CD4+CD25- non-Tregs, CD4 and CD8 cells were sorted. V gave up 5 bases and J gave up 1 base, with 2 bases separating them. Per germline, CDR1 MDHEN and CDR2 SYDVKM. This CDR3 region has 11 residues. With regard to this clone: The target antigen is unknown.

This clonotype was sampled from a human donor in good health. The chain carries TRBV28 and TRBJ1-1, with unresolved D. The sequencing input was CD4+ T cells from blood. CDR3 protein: CASSQNTEAFF. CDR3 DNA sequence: TGTGCCAGCAGTCAGAACACTGAAGCTTTCTTT.